This note documents a single T cell receptor beta chain sequence. Taking its sample share into account, this clone is medium-sized (0.01 to 0.1%). Its antigen is currently not known. Qualities for individual bases were not recorded, and no much larger clone is one base off. This sample is drawn from a study of metastatic and nonmetastatic thyroid tumors (dated by TCRdb to the early 2020s). Regarding the research as a whole: The researchers compared repertoires between peripheral blood samples and tumor or nodule tissue samples from patients with malignant or benign thyroid disease.

No patient had received any treatment before thyroid surgery. Using T-cell receptor beta sequencing, the researchers looked back retrospectively at clinical samples from patients, gathered between about 2011 and 2019. V has 5 bases trimmed and J has 4 bases trimmed; junction bases matching no gene number 8. The CDR3, from cysteine to phenylalanine, totals 14 residues. CDR3 DNA only is kept here, 42 bases in frame from base 1. From a lookup of the germline V gene (reference sequence), CDR1 and CDR2 are PRHDT and FYEKMQ. What the authors observed across the whole study: In both blood and tumor samples, TCR beta diversity was reported to be significantly higher in malignant tumors than in benign nodules.

The protocol used for the library was PCR. The data were produced on an Illumina HiSeq 4000. High-throughput sequencing was used to profile the CDR3 region of the TCR beta-chain in every patient. The published analysis was carried out like this. The researchers built a classifier to tell apart papillary thyroid cancer patients with distant metastasis, based on CDR3 differences among clinicopathological groups. The Shannon index was used to measure repertoire diversity, and the Morisita-Horn index was used to measure how similar tumor and blood repertoires were. The public reads were run again by TCRdb, first through fastp at Q25 and then through MiXCR, and only productive beta chains were kept. These V and J calls derive from TCRdb rather than the authors' analysis. The sample table shows roughly 25,000 clones, and 13% are seen once. The ten top clones hold approximately 4.9% of the sample.

The TCR comes from a female donor with papillary thyroid cancer or a benign thyroid nodule (not recorded which). Some clones in this sample may be carry-over from other donors' samples. Recombination connected TRBV13 to TRBJ2-7; 7 bases in between match TRBD2. Sample: blood. In nucleotides, the sequence is TGTGCCAGCAGCCATCCGGGACTATATTACGAGCAGTACTTC. This is translated as CASSHPGLYYEQYF.